Here is one TCR beta chain with its context. Single viable CD3+CD4+CD8-CD45RO+ cells were sorted as the memory CD4+ T cells. Serum IgG to CMV pp150, pp28, p38 and p52 defined serostatus. These data are taken from a study of memory CD4+ T cells and cytomegalovirus serostatus. For the study at large: This sample comes from healthy Belgian adults, fewer than 10 CMV seropositive, some 22 seronegative.

Measured with immunoSEQ multiplex PCR; TCRdb has only the in-frame clones, and not every one. The table lists under 80,000 clones, around four fifths of them singletons. This CDR3 region has 14 residues. J gave up 6 bases and V 4 bases, and 3 bases lay outside the gene matches. The V gene's germline CDR1 is SGHVS and CDR2 FQNEAQ. The rearrangement links TRBV7-8 to TRBJ1-6; 7 bases line up with TRBD1. This TCR derives from an adult in good health and CMV-seronegative. Sequencing used memory CD4+ T cells from blood. The CDR3 DNA follows: TGTGCCAGCAGCTCTGAGGGGGCTAATTCACCCCTCCACTTT. Encoded protein: CASSSEGANSPLHF.